Listed here are 27 T cell receptor beta chains from one sample, sequenced in a study of blood T cell repertoires in COVID-19. Generated by immunoSEQ multiplex PCR, the TCRdb table keeps only in-frame clones and is missing some. The sample holds about 330,000 clones, roughly 82% seen once. The sequenced material came from peripheral blood. The receptors were sampled from a woman aged 45-60 years with acute or convalescent COVID-19.

The chain employs TRBV24-1 and TRBJ2-7; D ambiguous. V was trimmed by 6 bases and J by 2 bases, leaving 10 bases between them. CDR1 is KGHDR and CDR2 is SFDVKD in the germline V gene. The CDR3 consists of 13 residues. CDR3 region: CATSSTNAYEQYF. The CDR3 region has the DNA TGTGCCACCAGTTCGACAAACGCCTACGAGCAGTACTTC.

As regards this clone: The same CDR3 arises from other DNA sequences in this sample as well. The V gene is TRBV27, the J gene TRBJ1-6, with D possibly matching TRBD1 (5 bases). Germline V lookup: CDR1 MNHEY, CDR2 SMNVEV (reference sequence). CDR3 length equals 14 residues. V lost 1 base and J 7 bases, leaving 8 bases between the germline ends. In DNA, the CDR3 is TGTGCCAGCAGTTTATTTGGGGGGAATTCACCCCTCCACTTT. Translated, it gives CASSLFGGNSPLHF.

This clone was recorded only once. This chain uses TRBV7-9 with TRBJ2-3; D possibly corresponds to TRBD1 (5 bases). Germline CDR1 and CDR2: SEHNR and FQNEAQ (reference sequence). V was pared by 11 bases and J by 5 bases, with 17 bases between. CDR3 length equals 13 residues. Written as DNA, the CDR3 is TGTGCCGGCAAGGGGTTCTGGGGAGATACGCAGTATTTT. Its translation is CAGKGFWGDTQYF. The complete variable domain, with remaining parts taken from reference TRBV7-9 and TRBJ2-3, reads DTGVSQNPRHKITKRGQNVTFRCDPISEHNRLYWYRQTLGQGPEFLTYFQNEAQLEKSRLLSDRFSAERPKGSFSTLEIQRTEQGDSAMYLCAGKGFWGDTQYFGPGTRLTVL.

The genes are TRBV28 and TRBJ1-6, with 8 nucleotides matching TRBD1. Germline values: CDR1 MDHEN, CDR2 SYDVKM. This CDR3 is built from 13 residues. Trimming removed 7 bases from V and 10 bases from J; junction bases left unmatched: 6. The CDR3 here is CASNTGGLSPLHF. In DNA, the CDR3 is TGTGCCAGCAACACAGGGGGGCTCTCACCCCTCCACTTT.

V and J are TRBV4-3 and TRBJ1-4, with 11 bases fitting TRBD1. V lost 1 base to trimming and J lost 8 bases; unmatched junction nucleotides: 6. This CDR3 contains 16 residues. CDR1 and CDR2 (germline): LGHNA, YSLEER. The CDR3 DNA is TGCGCCAGCAGCCAAGGGGGGACAGGGGGTGGAGAAAAACTGTTTTTT. As protein: CASSQGGTGGGEKLFF.

V and J are TRBV4-1 and TRBJ2-5, with a tentative D call TRBD1 (6 bases). CDR3 length: 13 amino acids. Trimming took off 0 bases at V and 8 bases at J, with 10 bases between the two ends. CDR1 and CDR2 from the germline V gene are MGHRA and YSYEKL. Here the CDR3 reads CASSQDRGGTQYF. The CDR3 nucleotides read TGCGCCAGCAGCCAAGATCGAGGGGGAACCCAGTACTTC.

The V and J genes are TRBV19 and TRBJ2-7, with 7 bases matching TRBD1. Per germline, CDR1 LNHDA and CDR2 SQIVND (reference sequence). Germline trimming cut 7 bases from V and 0 bases from J; bases unmatched to any gene: 6. The CDR3 is 14 amino acids. DNA of the CDR3: TGTGCCAGTACCCACCGACAGGGCTCCTACGAGCAGTACTTC. Its protein is CASTHRQGSYEQYF.

This chain links TRBV28 with TRBJ2-7; TRBD2 matches 7 bases. Germline V gene lookup returns CDR1 MDHEN and CDR2 SYDVKM. J gave up 5 bases and V 6 bases, and 10 bases lay outside the gene matches. The CDR3 contains 14 residues. The CDR3 DNA is TGTGCCAGCAGGAGCGGGACGGGAGGCGACGAGCAGTACTTC. Translated: CASRSGTGGDEQYF.

This sequence joins TRBV7-3 and TRBJ1-6, with no clear D. CDR1 SGHTA and CDR2 FQGTGA come from the germline V gene. The CDR3 length is 16 residues. Trimming took off 1 base at V and 7 bases at J, with 14 bases between the two ends. The DNA of the CDR3 is TGTGCCAGCAGCTTAATGTCACCGGGTGGGAATTCACCCCTCCACTTT. Protein: CASSLMSPGGNSPLHF. The variable domain in full, completed from reference TRBV7-3 and TRBJ1-6, reads GAGVSQTPSNKVTEKGKYVELRCDPISGHTALYWYRQSLGQGPEFLIYFQGTGAADDSGLPNDRFFAVRPEGSVSTLKIQRTERGDSAVYLCASSLMSPGGNSPLHFGNGTRLTVT.

Details on this clone: One end of the junction varies from germline; a read error may be responsible. In the same sample, other DNA sequences code for this CDR3. This chain connects TRBV7-7 to TRBJ2-2; the match to TRBD2 covers 12 bases. Per the germline V gene, CDR1 is SSHAT and CDR2 is FNYEAQ (reference sequence). CDR3 size: 16 residues. This chain's CDR3 is CASSSGLAGTTGELFF. Here the CDR3 DNA reads TGTGCTAGCAGCTCTGGACTAGCGGGGACGACCGGGGAGCTGTTTTTT.

The chain couples TRBV3-1 (or the pseudogene TRBV3-2) to TRBJ2-3; the D gene is possibly TRBD2 (6 bases). The germline gives CDR1 LGHDT, CDR2 YNNKEL (reference sequence). The CDR3 length is 23 residues. V was shortened by 1 base and J by 0 bases, with 32 bases between the two germline ends. The CDR3 protein is CASSQVSWISGPRRISSTDTQYF. The CDR3 DNA reads as TGTGCCAGCAGCCAAGTAAGCTGGATTAGCGGTCCCCGGAGAATATCTAGCACAGATACGCAGTATTTT.

This clone was seen a single time. The chain couples TRBV3-1 (or the pseudogene TRBV3-2) to TRBJ2-7; 7 bases align to TRBD1. Trimming cost V 4 bases and J 2 bases; bases outside gene matches: 8. Germline V lookup: CDR1 LGHDT, CDR2 YNNKEL (reference sequence). This CDR3 contains 15 residues. This chain's CDR3 is CASSPMTGSTYEQYF. The DNA for the CDR3 is TGTGCCAGCAGCCCTATGACAGGGTCCACCTACGAGCAGTACTTC.

This chain uses TRBV18 with TRBJ1-6, with no clear D. The germline CDR1 and CDR2 sequences are KGHSH and LQKENI. The CDR3 is made up of 14 amino acids. Trimming took 1 base from V and 7 from J, leaving 8 bases between them. The CDR3 DNA is TGTGCCAGCTCACCACGCAACAGCAATTCACCCCTCCACTTT. This codes for CASSPRNSNSPLHF.

This chain joins TRBV5-4 and TRBJ2-1; D is unresolved. Trimming removed 3 bases at V and 9 bases at J, with 13 bases between. Germline V gene data show CDR1 as SGHNT and CDR2 as YYREEE (reference sequence). The CDR3 contains 13 residues. CDR3 bases: TGTGCCAGCAGCTCGAGGCCCTCCGGTGAGCAGTTCTTC. This translates into CASSSRPSGEQFF.

The gene calls are TRBV5-1 and TRBJ2-3; no clear D gene. This CDR3 spans 13 amino acids. Deletions cut 2 bases from V and 5 bases from J, with 9 bases between. CDR1 and CDR2 (germline): SGHRS, YFSETQ. The DNA for the CDR3 is TGCGCCAGCAGCTTCCAGGCAGAAGATACGCAGTATTTT. Its protein product is CASSFQAEDTQYF.

With respect to this clone: Other DNA sequences in this specimen translate into the identical CDR3. V is TRBV5-1 and J is TRBJ2-1; 7 bases are a match to TRBD2. Germline CDR1 is SGHRS and CDR2 is YFSETQ. The CDR3 length is 14 residues. V was clipped by 4 bases and J by 0 bases; unmatched bases: 1. CDR3 amino acids: CASSPGGSYNEQFF. The CDR3 DNA reads as TGCGCCAGCAGCCCGGGAGGCTCCTACAATGAGCAGTTCTTC.

This clone was found once. The chain combines TRBV9 with TRBJ2-7, with TRBD1 matching 9 bases. V lost 2 bases, J lost 1 base, and 4 bases stayed unmatched. CDR3 length: 15 amino acids. Germline V gene sequence: CDR1 SGDLS, CDR2 YYNGEE. The CDR3 protein is CASSVGDRDSYEQYF. CDR3 coding DNA: TGTGCCAGCAGCGTTGGGGACAGGGATTCCTACGAGCAGTACTTC.

This clone was seen a single time. The V and J genes are TRBV15 and TRBJ2-5; 8 bases match TRBD2. Germline CDR1 LNHNV, CDR2 YYDKDF (reference sequence). CDR3 length: 14 amino acids. The V segment lost 0 bases and the J segment 5 bases; nucleotides outside the gene matches: 2. The CDR3 DNA sequence: TGTGCCACCAGCAGAGATGTAGCGGGGGAGACCCAGTACTTC. It encodes CATSRDVAGETQYF.

The rearrangement joins TRBV5-1 to TRBJ2-3, with D tentatively TRBD2 (6 bases). Germline CDR1 reads SGHRS; CDR2 reads YFSETQ. The CDR3 is made up of 15 amino acids. Between the trimmed V and J ends, which lost 7 bases and 0 bases, there was a span of 15 bases. The CDR3 loop is CASGPTGASTDTQYF. The CDR3, as DNA: TGCGCCAGCGGCCCAACGGGAGCTAGCACAGATACGCAGTATTTT. Using reference TRBV5-1 and TRBJ2-3 for the parts outside the CDR3, the full variable domain is KAGVTQTPRYLIKTRGQQVTLSCSPISGHRSVSWYQQTPGQGLQFLFEYFSETQRNKGNFPGRFSGRQFSNSRSEMNVSTLELGDSALYLCASGPTGASTDTQYFGPGTRLTVL.

The chain joins TRBV20-1 to TRBJ2-3; D is perhaps TRBD2 (6 bases). The length of the CDR3 is 14 residues. Deletions cut 3 bases from V and 3 bases from J, with 13 bases between. Germline V gene sequence: CDR1 DFQATT, CDR2 SNEGSKA (reference sequence). CDR3 DNA sequence: TGCAGTGCTAGTAGGGCGGAGGGGACAGATACGCAGTATTTT. It translates to CSASRAEGTDTQYF.

The chain carries TRBV7-9 and TRBJ2-1, with 8 bases identical to TRBD1. CDR3 size: 16 residues. With 3 bases clipped from V and 4 bases from J, the junction kept 8 bases outside the gene matches. Germline V gene lookup returns CDR1 SEHNR and CDR2 FQNEAQ (reference sequence). The CDR3 region has the DNA TGTGCCAGCAGCTTGTCCCTCCGGGACAGGTACAATGAGCAGTTCTTC. It codes for CASSLSLRDRYNEQFF.

With respect to this clone: Other nucleotide sequences from this sample produce the same CDR3. The V call is TRBV28, the J call TRBJ2-7; the D gene is possibly TRBD1 (6 bases). The germline V gene encodes CDR1 MDHEN and CDR2 SYDVKM. Between the trimmed V and J ends, which lost 3 bases and 1 base, there was a span of 10 bases. The CDR3 is 14 amino acids. The CDR3 coding sequence is TGTGCCAGCAGTTTGCTAGGGGGATCCTACGAGCAGTACTTC. Its translation: CASSLLGGSYEQYF.

This chain uses TRBV6-5 with TRBJ2-7, with a tentative D call TRBD2 (5 bases). Germline lookup yields CDR1 MNHEY and CDR2 SVGAGI. The CDR3 runs to 14 residues. Trimming left V 0 bases short and J 2 bases short, with 8 bases between. This CDR3 is CASSYSQRPYEQYF. The DNA of the CDR3 is TGTGCCAGCAGTTACTCGCAGCGGCCCTACGAGCAGTACTTC.

The chain has TRBV5-5 and TRBJ1-5, with D hard to call. Per the germline V gene, CDR1 is SGHKS and CDR2 is YYEKEE (reference sequence). Trimming shortened V by 1 base and J by 6 bases, and 14 bases separated the two germline ends. The CDR3 sequence is 15 residues long. In nucleotides, the CDR3 is TGTGCCAGCAGCTTGTCCGGGGTTCGCGGTCAGCCCCAGCATTTT. It translates to CASSLSGVRGQPQHF.

This chain connects TRBV2 to TRBJ2-1, with 11 nucleotides matching TRBD2. Germline-derived CDR1 and CDR2 are SNHLY and FYNNEI. The V and J ends lost 10 bases and 3 bases, in that order; junction bases with no gene match: 11. This CDR3 has 16 residues. The CDR3 region has the DNA TGTGCCACCGCACTAGCGGGAGCTCCCGGCTACAATGAGCAGTTCTTC. Protein product: CATALAGAPGYNEQFF.

The chain uses TRBV7-3 and TRBJ2-2; no reliable D call. The germline V gene has CDR1 SGHTA and CDR2 FQGTGA. The CDR3 totals 15 residues. With 0 bases removed from V and 0 bases from J, the gap between germline ends came to 5 bases. The CDR3 DNA reads as TGTGCCAGCAGCTTAACTTTAGCGAACACCGGGGAGCTGTTTTTT. Its translation is CASSLTLANTGELFF.

The chain has TRBV7-6 and TRBJ2-2; 9 nucleotides line up with TRBD2. This CDR3 has 19 residues. Trimming cost V 0 bases and J 6 bases; bases outside gene matches: 14. Germline V lookup: CDR1 SGHVS, CDR2 FNYEAQ. The CDR3 nucleotides read TGTGCCAGCAGCTTAGCGTTGGCTTGGCGGGAGGGCCCGCCCGGGGAGCTGTTTTTT. Translated: CASSLALAWREGPPGELFF.